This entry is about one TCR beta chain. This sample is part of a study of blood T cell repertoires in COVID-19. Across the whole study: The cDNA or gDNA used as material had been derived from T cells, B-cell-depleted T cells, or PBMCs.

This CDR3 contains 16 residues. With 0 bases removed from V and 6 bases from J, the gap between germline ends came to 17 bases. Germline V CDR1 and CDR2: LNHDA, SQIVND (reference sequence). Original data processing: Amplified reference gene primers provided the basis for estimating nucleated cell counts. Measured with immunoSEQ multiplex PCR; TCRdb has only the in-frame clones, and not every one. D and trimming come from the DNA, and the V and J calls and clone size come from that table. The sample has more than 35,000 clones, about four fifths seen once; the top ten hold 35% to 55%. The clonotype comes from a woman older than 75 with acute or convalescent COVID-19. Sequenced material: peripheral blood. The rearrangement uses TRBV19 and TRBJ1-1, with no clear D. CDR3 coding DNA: TGTGCCAGTAGTATAGATGGTGGCCAGGCCTCTTCTGAAGCTTTCTTT. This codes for CASSIDGGQASSEAFF. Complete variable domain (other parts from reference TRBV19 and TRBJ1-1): DGGITQSPKYLFRKEGQNVTLSCEQNLNHDAMYWYRQDPGQGLRLIYYSQIVNDFQKGDIAEGYSVSREKKESFPLTVTSAQKNPTAFYLCASSIDGGQASSEAFFGQGTRLTVV.